This is a list of T cell receptor beta chains from one sample in a study of control samples from healthy donors and cancer patients. Data came from immunoSEQ multiplex PCR; TCRdb stores just in-frame clones and leaves some out. The sample lists about 120,000 clones; about 87% were seen once. The specimen sequenced was blood. The origin of the receptors is a man between 35 and 55 years old in good health. Each CDR3 is given with its conserved first and last residue. The D gene is left open where the match is weak. Size values are once, few and many counts, or a class for expanded clones, and some rows have none.

v_call: TRBV5-6; d_call: NA; j_call: TRBJ2-3; clone_size: NA; cdr3_aa: CASSPDGVGWTDTQYF; cdr3_nt: TGTGCCAGCAGCCCTGACGGTGTAGGGTGGACGGATACGCAGTATTTT
v_call: TRBV7-9; d_call: NA; j_call: TRBJ2-1; clone_size: NA; cdr3_aa: CASSLVGGTGYNEQFF; cdr3_nt: TGTGCCAGCAGCTTAGTAGGGGGGACTGGATACAATGAGCAGTTCTTC
v_call: TRBV2; d_call: NA; j_call: TRBJ1-4; clone_size: NA; cdr3_aa: CASSEAGGAHEKLFF; cdr3_nt: TGTGCCAGCAGTGAAGCGGGGGGGGCTCATGAAAAACTGTTTTTT
v_call: TRBV2; d_call: NA; j_call: TRBJ2-4; clone_size: NA; cdr3_aa: CASSTLGGGKNIQYF; cdr3_nt: TGTGCCAGCAGTACCCTTGGGGGAGGCAAAAACATTCAGTACTTC
v_call: TRBV7-9; d_call: TRBD1; j_call: TRBJ2-7; clone_size: NA; cdr3_aa: CASSAPGTGTYEQYF; cdr3_nt: TGTGCCAGCAGCGCCCCCGGGACAGGGACCTACGAGCAGTACTTC
v_call: TRBV5-1; d_call: NA; j_call: TRBJ1-2; clone_size: NA; cdr3_aa: CASSLAGSEGGNYGYTF; cdr3_nt: TGCGCCAGCAGCTTGGCCGGATCGGAGGGGGGTAACTATGGCTACACCTTC
v_call: TRBV4-2; d_call: NA; j_call: TRBJ1-6; clone_size: NA; cdr3_aa: CASSQDLASSRSPLHF; cdr3_nt: TGTGCCAGCAGCCAAGATCTGGCGTCCTCCAGATCACCCCTCCACTTT
v_call: TRBV4-3; d_call: TRBD1; j_call: TRBJ1-2; clone_size: NA; cdr3_aa: CASSTDGQGKGYGYTF; cdr3_nt: TGCGCCAGCAGCACCGACGGACAGGGGAAGGGCTATGGCTACACCTTC
v_call: TRBV7-9; d_call: NA; j_call: TRBJ1-1; clone_size: NA; cdr3_aa: CASSLGDINTEAFF; cdr3_nt: TGTGCCAGCAGCTTAGGGGACATCAACACTGAAGCTTTCTTT
v_call: TRBV7-4; d_call: NA; j_call: TRBJ2-3; clone_size: once; cdr3_aa: CASSVPRVAVNSTDTQYF; cdr3_nt: TGTGCCAGCAGCGTCCCCAGGGTAGCGGTAAATAGCACAGATACGCAGTATTTT
v_call: TRBV2; d_call: TRBD1; j_call: TRBJ1-5; clone_size: NA; cdr3_aa: CASWTGVNNQPQHF; cdr3_nt: TGTGCCAGCTGGACAGGGGTTAACAATCAGCCCCAGCATTTT
v_call: TRBV25-1; d_call: NA; j_call: TRBJ1-5; clone_size: NA; cdr3_aa: CASSESQQGKDQPQHF; cdr3_nt: TGTGCCAGCAGTGAATCCCAACAGGGAAAAGATCAGCCCCAGCATTTT
v_call: TRBV10-1; d_call: NA; j_call: TRBJ2-7; clone_size: NA; cdr3_aa: CASRPVYEQYF; cdr3_nt: TGCGCCAGCAGGCCCGTCTACGAGCAGTACTTC